This T cell receptor beta chain was sequenced for a study of siplizumab effects on memory and regulatory T cells. Trimming pared 2 bases from V and 2 bases from J, leaving 16 bases between. CDR3 length: 16 amino acids. The germline CDR1 and CDR2 sequences are MDHEN and SYDVKM. Clones were sequenced by immunoSEQ multiplex PCR, and TCRdb holds only the in-frame ones, with some missing. The sample includes roughly 100,000 clones, 80% to 95% of them seen just once. Study-level results: Assignment to unstimulated subsets succeeded for only a minor fraction of the alloreactive clones.

With respect to this clone: Its target is not known.

V and J are TRBV28 and TRBJ2-7; D may correspond to TRBD1 or TRBD2 (5 bases each). Sequencing used non-Treg CD4+ T cells sorted from blood. This receptor was taken from a human donor in good health. The CDR3 spells CASSLGAGTRTYEQYF. Here the CDR3 DNA reads TGTGCCAGCAGTTTAGGGGCCGGGACCCGTACCTACGAGCAGTACTTC. The variable domain in full, completed from reference TRBV28 and TRBJ2-7, reads DVKVTQSSRYLVKRTGEKVFLECVQDMDHENMFWYRQDPGLGLRLIYFSYDVKMKEKGDIPEGYSVSREKKERFSLILESASTNQTSMYLCASSLGAGTRTYEQYFGPGTRLTVT.